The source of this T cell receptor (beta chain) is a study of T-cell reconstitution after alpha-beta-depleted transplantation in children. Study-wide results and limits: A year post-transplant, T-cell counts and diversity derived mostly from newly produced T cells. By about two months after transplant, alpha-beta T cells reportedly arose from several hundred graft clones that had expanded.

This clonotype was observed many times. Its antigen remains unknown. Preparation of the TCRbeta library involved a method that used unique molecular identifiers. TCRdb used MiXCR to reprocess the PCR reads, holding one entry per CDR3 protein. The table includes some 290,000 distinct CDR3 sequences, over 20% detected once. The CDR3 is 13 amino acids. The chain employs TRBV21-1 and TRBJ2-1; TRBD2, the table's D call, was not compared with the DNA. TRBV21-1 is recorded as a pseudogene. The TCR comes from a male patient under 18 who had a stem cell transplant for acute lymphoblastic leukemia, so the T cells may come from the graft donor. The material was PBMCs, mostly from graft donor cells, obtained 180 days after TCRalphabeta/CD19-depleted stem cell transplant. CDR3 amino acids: CASSKVVTAGQFF. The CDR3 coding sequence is TGTGCCAGCAGCAAAGTTGTAACAGCGGGTCAGTTCTTC.